This T cell receptor (beta chain) originates from a study of blood T cell repertoires in COVID-19 (dated by TCRdb to 2020 to 2021). The study in broad terms: Collaborator samples came from the United States, Italy and Spain and covered acute and convalescent phases of COVID-19. The prospective study material was composed of cDNA or gDNA derived from T cells, B-cell-depleted T cells, or PBMCs. Deeply sampled blood TCRbeta repertoires from subjects exposed to, actively infected with, or recovered from COVID-19 were included in the dataset. The repertoires were released in a freely available public database intended as a resource for research on the immune response to SARS-CoV-2. Samples were obtained from the ongoing ImmuneRACE study (first 160 participants) and from 1,254 subjects provided by 6 global collaborators. A de-identified subject ID, COVID-19 status, age in years and sex were almost always included in the sample metadata. HLA class I and class II types, where available, came from metadata supplied by the sample provider rather than from assay-based typing.

General findings and caveats noted by the study authors: The quantity of clinical and demographic metadata differed by source and by participant and was supplied without curation.

The collaborating institutions used their own protocols to collect whole blood in K2EDTA tubes. For TCRbeta analysis, collaborators shipped samples in one of three forms: frozen whole blood, isolated PBMCs, or DNA extracted from either of those sample types. The CDR3, from cysteine to phenylalanine, totals 14 residues. Of the read, only the CDR3 DNA is kept; its 42 bases are in frame from base 1. The junction carries 7 bases between V and J, which are trimmed by 0 bases and 1 base respectively. Per the germline V gene, SGHDT is the CDR1 and YYEEEE is the CDR2. TCRbeta CDR3 regions were amplified from genomic DNA using the immunoSEQ Assay, a bias-controlled multiplex PCR. Processing in the source paper ran as follows. The number of nucleated cells in each sample was estimated by amplification of reference gene primers within the assay. To quantify the absolute abundance of each unique TCRbeta CDR3 rearrangement, sequence reads were collapsed and filtered. For each sample, productive Simpson clonality was calculated as the square root of Simpson's diversity index across productive rearrangements. TCRdb took this table from immuneACCESS and kept in-frame rearrangements with V and J called. Such tables lack part of the clones; where checked against another copy, unresolved V genes explain under half of the gap, and the rest is unexplained. V and J calls plus clone size are reproduced from that table; the DNA served to infer D and trimming. This sample comprises about 160,000 clones, more than 75% of them detected only once. Clones ranked in the top ten supply 2.2% of the sample.

Details on this clone: No cognate antigen has been identified for it. The record has no base qualities; no much larger clone is one base away.

The TCR originated in a man in his 70s with acute or convalescent COVID-19. The rearranged segments are TRBV5-6 and TRBJ1-1, with TRBD1 tentatively as D gene (5 bases match). The sequencing input was peripheral blood. The CDR3 has the sequence CASSLGTKNTEAFF. In nucleotides, the sequence is TGTGCCAGCAGCTTGGGGACAAAGAACACTGAAGCTTTCTTT.